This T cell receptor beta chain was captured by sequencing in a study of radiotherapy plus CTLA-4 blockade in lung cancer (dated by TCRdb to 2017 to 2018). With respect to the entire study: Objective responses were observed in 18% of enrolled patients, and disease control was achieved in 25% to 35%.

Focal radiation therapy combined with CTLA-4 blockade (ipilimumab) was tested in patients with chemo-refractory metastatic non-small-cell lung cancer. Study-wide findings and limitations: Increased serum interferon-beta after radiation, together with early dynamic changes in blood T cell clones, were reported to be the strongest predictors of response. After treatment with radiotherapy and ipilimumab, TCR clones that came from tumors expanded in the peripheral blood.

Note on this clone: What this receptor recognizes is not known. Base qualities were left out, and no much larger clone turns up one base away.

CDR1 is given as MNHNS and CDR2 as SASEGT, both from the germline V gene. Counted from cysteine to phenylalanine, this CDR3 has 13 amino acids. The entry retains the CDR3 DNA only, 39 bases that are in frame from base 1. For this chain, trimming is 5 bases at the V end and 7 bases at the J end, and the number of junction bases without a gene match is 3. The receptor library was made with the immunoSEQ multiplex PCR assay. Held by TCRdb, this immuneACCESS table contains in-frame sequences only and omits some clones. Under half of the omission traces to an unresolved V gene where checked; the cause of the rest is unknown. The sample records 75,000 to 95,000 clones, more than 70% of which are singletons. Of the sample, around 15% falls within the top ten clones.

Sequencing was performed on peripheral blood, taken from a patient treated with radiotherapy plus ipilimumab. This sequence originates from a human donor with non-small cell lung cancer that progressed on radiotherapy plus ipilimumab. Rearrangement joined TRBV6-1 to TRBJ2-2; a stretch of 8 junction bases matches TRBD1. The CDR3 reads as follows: CASSPGTGGELFF. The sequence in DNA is TGTGCCAGCAGTCCGGGGACAGGCGGGGAGCTGTTTTTT.